This note documents a single T cell receptor beta chain sequence. Its specificity is unknown. The data are from a study of OX40 agonist ivuxolimab in advanced cancers. Study at large: Of the participants, under 50% had some prior anti-PD-1, anti-PD-L1 or anti-CTLA-4 therapy, which was allowed.

Samples of blood were obtained at baseline, on cycle 4 day 1, and on cycle 7 day 1. Findings and limits, study-wide: Some nonresponders also had low normalized T-cell clonal expansion.

V lost 3 bases and J 6 bases, leaving 15 bases between the germline ends. The germline CDR1 and CDR2 sequences are SGHRS and YFSETQ. CDR3 length: 15 amino acids. Measured with immunoSEQ multiplex PCR; TCRdb has only the in-frame clones, and not every one. In the table there are approximately 70,000 clones, approximately 90% of which are singletons. The rearrangement uses TRBV5-1 and TRBJ1-4; D is uncertain. The sequenced sample was CD4+ or CD8+ T cells sorted from blood, obtained in a trial of the OX40 agonist ivuxolimab. The TCR comes from an adult with an advanced solid tumor such as melanoma, head and neck, liver or kidney cancer. The CDR3 sequence: CASSSNTLSDEKLFF. The DNA for the CDR3 is TGCGCCAGCAGCTCAAACACCCTTTCGGATGAAAAACTGTTTTTT.